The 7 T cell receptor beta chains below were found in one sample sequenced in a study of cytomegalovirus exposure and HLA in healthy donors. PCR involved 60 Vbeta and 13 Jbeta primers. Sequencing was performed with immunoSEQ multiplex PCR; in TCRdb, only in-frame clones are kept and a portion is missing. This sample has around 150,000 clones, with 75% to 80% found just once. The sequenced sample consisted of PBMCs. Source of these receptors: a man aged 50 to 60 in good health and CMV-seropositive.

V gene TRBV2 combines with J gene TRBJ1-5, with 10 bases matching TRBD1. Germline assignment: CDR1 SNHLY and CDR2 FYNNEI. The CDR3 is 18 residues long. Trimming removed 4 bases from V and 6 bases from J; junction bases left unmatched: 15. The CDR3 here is CASSVYNTWTGGSQPQHF. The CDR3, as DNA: TGTGCCAGCAGTGTCTACAATACGTGGACAGGGGGGAGTCAGCCCCAGCATTTT.

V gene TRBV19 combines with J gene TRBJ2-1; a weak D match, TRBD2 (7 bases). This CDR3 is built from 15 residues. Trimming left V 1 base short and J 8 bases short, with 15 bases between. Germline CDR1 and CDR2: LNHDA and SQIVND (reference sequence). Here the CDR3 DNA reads TGTGCCAGTAGTATAGGAGGGGGGGGTCGGGATGAGCAGTTCTTC. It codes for CASSIGGGGRDEQFF.

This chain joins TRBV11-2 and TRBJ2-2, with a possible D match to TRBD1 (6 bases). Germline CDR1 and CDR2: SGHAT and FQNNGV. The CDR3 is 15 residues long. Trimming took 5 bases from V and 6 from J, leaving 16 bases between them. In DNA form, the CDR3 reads TGTGCCAGCAGCCCCGACAGGAATATACCCGGGGAGCTGTTTTTT. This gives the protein CASSPDRNIPGELFF.

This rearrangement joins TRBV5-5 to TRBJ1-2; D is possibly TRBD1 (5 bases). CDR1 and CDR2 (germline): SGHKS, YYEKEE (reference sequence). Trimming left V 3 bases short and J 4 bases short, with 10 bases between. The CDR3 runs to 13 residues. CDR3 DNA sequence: TGTGCCAGCAGCTACGTAGACAGCTATGGCTACACCTTC. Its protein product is CASSYVDSYGYTF.

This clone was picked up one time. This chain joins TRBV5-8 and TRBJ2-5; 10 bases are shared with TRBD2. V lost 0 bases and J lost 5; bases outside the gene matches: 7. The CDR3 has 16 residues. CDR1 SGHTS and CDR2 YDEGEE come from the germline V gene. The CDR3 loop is CASSLAELAGFETQYF. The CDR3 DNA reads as TGTGCCAGCAGCTTGGCCGAACTAGCGGGGTTTGAGACCCAGTACTTC.

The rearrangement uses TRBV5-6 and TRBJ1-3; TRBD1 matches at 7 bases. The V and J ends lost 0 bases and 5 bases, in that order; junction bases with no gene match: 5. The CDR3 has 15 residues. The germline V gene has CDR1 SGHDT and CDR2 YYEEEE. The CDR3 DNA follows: TGTGCCAGCAGCTTGGCCCGGGACAGTAGAAACACCATATATTTT. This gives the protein CASSLARDSRNTIYF.

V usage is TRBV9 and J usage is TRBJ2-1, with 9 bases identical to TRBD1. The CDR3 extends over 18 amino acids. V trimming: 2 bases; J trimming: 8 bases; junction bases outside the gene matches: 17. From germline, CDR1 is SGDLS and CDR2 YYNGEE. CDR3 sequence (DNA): TGTGCCAGCAGCGTCCTCGGGCCGGGACAGGGATTTCAGGATGAGCAGTTCTTC. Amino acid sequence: CASSVLGPGQGFQDEQFF.